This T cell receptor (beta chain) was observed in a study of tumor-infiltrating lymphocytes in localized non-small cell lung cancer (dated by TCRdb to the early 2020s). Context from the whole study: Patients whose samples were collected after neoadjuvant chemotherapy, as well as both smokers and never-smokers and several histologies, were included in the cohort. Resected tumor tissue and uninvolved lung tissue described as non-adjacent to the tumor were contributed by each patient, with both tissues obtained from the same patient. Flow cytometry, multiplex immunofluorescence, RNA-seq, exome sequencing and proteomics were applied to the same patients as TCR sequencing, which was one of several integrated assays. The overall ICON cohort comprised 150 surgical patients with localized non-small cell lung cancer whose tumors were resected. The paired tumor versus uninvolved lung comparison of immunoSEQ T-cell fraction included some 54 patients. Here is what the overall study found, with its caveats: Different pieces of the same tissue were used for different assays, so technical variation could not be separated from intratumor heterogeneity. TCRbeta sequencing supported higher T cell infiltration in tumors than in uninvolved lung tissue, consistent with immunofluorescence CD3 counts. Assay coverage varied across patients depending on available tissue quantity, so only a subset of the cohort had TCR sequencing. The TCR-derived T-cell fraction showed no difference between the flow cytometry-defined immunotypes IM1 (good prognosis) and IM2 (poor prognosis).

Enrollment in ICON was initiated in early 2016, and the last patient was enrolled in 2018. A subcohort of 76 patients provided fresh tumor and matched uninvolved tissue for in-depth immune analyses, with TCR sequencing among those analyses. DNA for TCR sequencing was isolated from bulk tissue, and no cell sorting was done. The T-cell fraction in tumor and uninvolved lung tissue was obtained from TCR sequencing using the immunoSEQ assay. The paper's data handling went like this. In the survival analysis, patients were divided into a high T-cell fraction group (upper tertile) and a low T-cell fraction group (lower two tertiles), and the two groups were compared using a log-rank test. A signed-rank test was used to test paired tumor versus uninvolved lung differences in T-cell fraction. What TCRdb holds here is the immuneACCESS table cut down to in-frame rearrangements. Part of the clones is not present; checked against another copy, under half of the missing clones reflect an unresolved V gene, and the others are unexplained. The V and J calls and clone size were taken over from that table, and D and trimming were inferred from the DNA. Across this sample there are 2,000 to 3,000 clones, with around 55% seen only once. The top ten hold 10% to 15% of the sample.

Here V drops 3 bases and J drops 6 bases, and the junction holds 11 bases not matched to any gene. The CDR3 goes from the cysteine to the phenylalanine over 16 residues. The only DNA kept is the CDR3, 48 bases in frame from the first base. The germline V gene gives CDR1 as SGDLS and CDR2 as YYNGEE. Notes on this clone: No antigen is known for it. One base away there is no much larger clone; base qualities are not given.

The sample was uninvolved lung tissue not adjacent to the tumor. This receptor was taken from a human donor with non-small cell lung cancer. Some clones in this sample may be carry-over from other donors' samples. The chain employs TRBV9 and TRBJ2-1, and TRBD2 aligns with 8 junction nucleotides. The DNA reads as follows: TGTGCCAGCAGCGCCGGAGGGGGGACTAGAGGCAATGAGCAGTTCTTC. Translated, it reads CASSAGGGTRGNEQFF.